These 5 T cell receptor beta chains were sequenced from one sample in a study of blood T cell repertoires in COVID-19. Clones were sequenced by immunoSEQ multiplex PCR, and TCRdb holds only the in-frame ones, with some missing. The sample holds 150,000 or so clones, roughly 90% seen once. The sequencing sample was made of peripheral blood. These receptors all come from a man aged 60 to 75 with acute or convalescent COVID-19.

J is TRBJ1-3 and V is TRBV5-1; D ambiguous. This CDR3 contains 16 residues. V gave up 0 bases and J gave up 0 bases, with 10 bases separating them. The V gene's germline CDR1 is SGHRS and CDR2 YFSETQ. The chain's CDR3 is CASSLDGSYSGNTIYF. In DNA, the CDR3 is TGCGCCAGCAGCTTGGACGGGAGCTACTCTGGAAACACCATATATTTT. Drawing the rest from reference TRBV5-1 and TRBJ1-3, the complete variable domain is KAGVTQTPRYLIKTRGQQVTLSCSPISGHRSVSWYQQTPGQGLQFLFEYFSETQRNKGNFPGRFSGRQFSNSRSEMNVSTLELGDSALYLCASSLDGSYSGNTIYFGEGSWLTVV.

The chain uses TRBV9 and TRBJ1-4; a weak D match, TRBD1 (6 bases). The germline gives CDR1 SGDLS, CDR2 YYNGEE. CDR3 size: 17 residues. With 0 bases removed from V and 2 bases from J, the gap between germline ends came to 14 bases. Written as DNA, the CDR3 is TGTGCCAGCAGCGTAGGAATCGGTGGGGGCACTAATGAAAAACTGTTTTTT. Encoded protein: CASSVGIGGGTNEKLFF.

This clone has a single count. This rearrangement joins TRBV5-5 to TRBJ2-2; 8 bases line up with TRBD1. This CDR3 region has 17 residues. Germline CDR1 and CDR2: SGHKS and YYEKEE (reference sequence). Trimming took 0 bases from V and 8 from J; bases not matched to a gene: 12. The CDR3 nucleotides are TGTGCCAGCAGCTTGGCGCCCCCGGACAGGGTTTCGGGGGAGCTGTTTTTT. Its protein product is CASSLAPPDRVSGELFF.

Only one count was recorded for this clone. The chain recombines TRBV24-1 with TRBJ1-2; D is unresolved. CDR1 is KGHDR, CDR2 SFDVKD, per germline. V was trimmed by 3 bases and J by 2 bases, leaving 15 bases between them. The CDR3 extends over 16 amino acids. The CDR3 DNA reads as TGTGCCACCAGTGATGTCGGGAAGCCGGGGAACTATGGCTACACCTTC. Translated: CATSDVGKPGNYGYTF.

The chain recombines TRBV2 with TRBJ2-6; D may be TRBD1 (5 bases). Trimming stripped 7 bases from V and 0 bases from J, with 10 bases between. Germline V gene sequence: CDR1 SNHLY, CDR2 FYNNEI. The CDR3 is 15 amino acids. The CDR3 reads CASTQENSGANVLTF. CDR3 coding DNA: TGTGCCAGCACACAGGAGAACTCTGGGGCCAACGTCCTGACTTTC.